The entry that follows covers one T cell receptor (beta chain) sequence. Assay used: immunoSEQ multiplex PCR; TCRdb lists only in-frame clones, some missing. The table includes around 100,000 clones, around 93% detected once. CDR3 length: 15 amino acids. With V trimmed by 5 bases and J by 1 base, 5 bases remained unmatched. Germline V lookup: CDR1 SEHNR, CDR2 FQNEAQ (reference sequence). The source of the sample is a study of blood T cell repertoires in COVID-19. This receptor was obtained from a human donor with active COVID-19. The donor label of this sample is uncertain. The rearrangement uses TRBV7-9 and TRBJ1-1; 9 nucleotides agree with TRBD1. The sequenced sample was peripheral blood. The CDR3 spells CASSLAGQGNTEAFF. CDR3 nucleotide sequence: TGTGCCAGCAGCCTCGCGGGACAGGGGAACACTGAAGCTTTCTTT.